The sequence of this T cell receptor beta chain was determined in a study of T cell responses to AZD1222 COVID-19 vaccine. Study-level results: Clonal diversity was possibly underestimated, and white British individuals and females predominated among donors. Spike-specific TCR breadth and depth grew following two AZD1222 doses.

The CDR3 is made up of 13 amino acids. Trimming left V 0 bases short and J 15 bases short, with 15 bases between. The germline V gene encodes CDR1 LGHDT and CDR2 YNNKEL (reference sequence). Comments on this clone: Its antigen remains unknown.

Repertoires were generated with immunoSEQ multiplex PCR, while TCRdb's copy carries only in-frame clones and drops some. The table includes around 160,000 clones, less than 95% detected once. The sample here was peripheral blood, taken on day 0 of AZD1222 vaccination. The sequence derives from an adult in good health. The chain is built from TRBV3-1 (or the pseudogene TRBV3-2) and TRBJ2-1, with D unclear. CDR3 residues: CASSQDRSVRRFF. CDR3 nucleotide sequence: TGTGCCAGCAGCCAAGATCGGTCAGTTCGCCGGTTCTTC.